The source of this TCR beta chain is a study of shared clonotypes between healthy human individuals. Study findings and constraints: Sorted-subset samples were not fully sequenced, rarefaction indicated. Against clonotypes common to all four donors, non-shared ones had lower generation probabilities. A limitation of the genetic and exposure-history diversity represented arose from few donors.

The CDR3 covers 15 residues. Deletions cut 4 bases from V and 4 bases from J, with 13 bases between. The V gene's germline CDR1 is SGHAT and CDR2 FQNNGV. The count of this clone is one. Its antigen remains unknown. Produced via immunoSEQ multiplex PCR; TCRdb's table is partial and in-frame only. The data contain some 1,600,000 clones, 98% of them singletons. This clonotype was sampled from a man aged 30 to 39 in good health. This chain joins TRBV11-2 and TRBJ2-2; maybe TRBD1 (6 bases). Sequencing used naive CD4+ T cells sorted from blood. Subset described: CD45RA+ positively selected. CDR3: CASSYRETVTGELFF. The CDR3 DNA follows: TGTGCCAGCAGCTACAGGGAGACGGTCACCGGGGAGCTGTTTTTT.